The 5 T cell receptor beta chains below come from one sample, sequenced in a study of cytomegalovirus exposure and HLA in healthy donors. The PCR employed 60 Vbeta primers together with 13 Jbeta primers. Clones were sequenced by immunoSEQ multiplex PCR, and TCRdb holds only the in-frame ones, with some missing. The sample carries under 130,000 clones, roughly 80% recorded once. The sample comprised PBMCs. These receptor sequences come from a female donor in good health and CMV-seropositive.

The genes are TRBV28 and TRBJ2-5; perhaps TRBD1 as D (5 bases). The DNA end lines up better with TRBJ2-7; the J call may be wrong. The CDR3 totals 21 residues. CDR1 is MDHEN and CDR2 is SYDVKM in the germline V gene. The CDR3 loop is CASSLRTGISIWGRGFYEQYF. The DNA for the CDR3 is TGTGCCAGCAGTTTACGCACTGGAATTTCGATTTGGGGAAGGGGCTTCTACGAGCAGTACTTC.

This clone was detected once. The chain employs TRBV10-3 and TRBJ1-2; 8 bases are shared with TRBD1. Germline-derived CDR1 and CDR2 are ENHRY and SYGVKD. V was clipped by 5 bases and J by 2 bases; unmatched bases: 4. CDR3 length equals 14 residues. CDR3 sequence reads: CAISKGQDNYGYTF. The CDR3 nucleotides are TGTGCCATCAGTAAGGGACAGGACAACTATGGCTACACCTTC.

This clone has a handful of counts. CDR3 loop: CASRIRGRGGNQPQHF. The CDR3 DNA sequence: TGTGCCAGCAGGATTCGGGGGAGGGGGGGCAATCAGCCCCAGCATTTT. V usage is TRBV28 and J usage is TRBJ1-5; D is possibly TRBD1 (6 bases). The CDR3 length is 16 residues. CDR1 and CDR2 (germline): MDHEN, SYDVKM. Trimming removed 6 bases from V and 2 bases from J, with 17 bases in between.

The chain couples TRBV6-1 to TRBJ1-1; 7 bases fit TRBD1. In germline, CDR1 is MNHNS, CDR2 SASEGT. The CDR3 length is 14 residues. The J segment lost 4 bases and the V segment lost 7 bases, leaving 9 bases of the junction unmatched. The CDR3 here is CASIPDRVGTEAFF. DNA of the CDR3: TGTGCCAGCATCCCCGACAGGGTTGGCACTGAAGCTTTCTTT.

The chain couples TRBV30 to TRBJ2-3; 8 bases map to TRBD1. The CDR3 has 16 residues. Looked up from germline, CDR1 is GTSNPN and CDR2 is SVGIG (reference sequence). The trim removed 2 bases at V and 0 bases at J, leaving 7 bases unmatched. This CDR3 reads CAWSPGTGSSTDTQYF. The CDR3 region has the DNA TGTGCCTGGAGTCCCGGGACAGGTTCTAGCACAGATACGCAGTATTTT.